Shown below are 10 T cell receptor beta chains from a single sample sequenced in a study of cytomegalovirus exposure and HLA in healthy donors. The PCR employed 60 Vbeta primers together with 13 Jbeta primers. Sequencing used immunoSEQ multiplex PCR; TCRdb keeps in-frame clones, though not all of them. Of some 150,000 clones detected, approximately 68% appear once; the ten largest clones hold roughly 2%. What was sequenced was PBMCs. These receptors were obtained from a man between 40 and 49 years old in good health and CMV-seronegative.

The chain carries TRBV30 and TRBJ2-1, with D unclear. This CDR3 spans 11 amino acids. The germline V gene encodes CDR1 GTSNPN and CDR2 SVGIG (reference sequence). The ends were cut back, 3 bases at V and 10 bases at J, with 10 bases in the middle. In nucleotides, the CDR3 is TGTGCCTGGAGCGCAAGCCGCGAGCAGTTCTTC. Protein: CAWSASREQFF.

The chain employs TRBV6-6 and TRBJ2-5, with TRBD1 identical over 8 bases. J was trimmed by 5 bases and V by 6 bases; bases with no gene match: 8. This CDR3 has 14 residues. In germline, CDR1 is MNHNY, CDR2 SVGAGI (reference sequence). Written as DNA, the CDR3 is TGTGCCAGCAGACCCCCAGGGGGCCTGGAGACCCAGTACTTC. This encodes CASRPPGGLETQYF.

This chain joins TRBV6-1 and TRBJ1-2, with 7 bases that match TRBD1. The germline V gene encodes CDR1 MNHNS and CDR2 SASEGT. There are 15 residues in the CDR3. With 7 bases clipped from V and 10 bases from J, the junction kept 18 bases outside the gene matches. The CDR3 reads CASIRDRDVLTTYTF. CDR3 nucleotides: TGTGCCAGCATCCGGGACAGAGATGTTTTAACGACCTACACCTTC.

V usage is TRBV6-5 and J usage is TRBJ2-2; 10 bases agree with TRBD2. CDR3 length: 15 residues. The germline gives CDR1 MNHEY, CDR2 SVGAGI. V lost 6 bases to trimming and J lost 1 base; unmatched junction nucleotides: 2. DNA for the CDR3: TGTGCCAGCAGGCTAGCGGGGGAGAACACCGGGGAGCTGTTTTTT. Protein product: CASRLAGENTGELFF.

A note on this clone: One junction end does not reproduce the germline sequence, and a read error may be involved. V gene TRBV5-1 combines with J gene TRBJ2-7; 8 nucleotides agree with TRBD2. The length of the CDR3 is 15 residues. CDR1 and CDR2 (germline): SGHRS, YFSETQ. The CDR3: CASSLEAGVSHEQYF. The DNA for the CDR3 is TGCGCCAGCAGCTTGGAAGCGGGAGTCTCCCACGAGCAGTACTTC.

The CDR3 region has the DNA TGTGCCAGCAGCACCCTGAGGACAGGGGCGGATGAAGCTTTCTTT. It translates to CASSTLRTGADEAFF. The chain links TRBV27 to TRBJ1-1; 9 positions agree with TRBD1. The junction had 12 bases not matched to a gene; V was cut back by 6 bases and J by 7 bases. Germline CDR1 reads MNHEY; CDR2 reads SMNVEV (reference sequence). The CDR3 loop spans 15 amino acids.

The chain carries TRBV19 and TRBJ2-7, with TRBD1 identical over 9 bases. The J segment lost 0 bases and the V segment lost 6 bases, leaving 6 bases of the junction unmatched. Germline V gene sequence: CDR1 LNHDA, CDR2 SQIVND (reference sequence). CDR3 size: 15 residues. The CDR3 DNA is TGTGCCAGTAGCCCGGGACAGGGAGTCTCCTACGAGCAGTACTTC. Translated, it gives CASSPGQGVSYEQYF. Based on the CDR3 plus reference TRBV19 and TRBJ2-7, the full variable domain is DGGITQSPKYLFRKEGQNVTLSCEQNLNHDAMYWYRQDPGQGLRLIYYSQIVNDFQKGDIAEGYSVSREKKESFPLTVTSAQKNPTAFYLCASSPGQGVSYEQYFGPGTRLTVT.

This clone was detected only a few times. The chain joins TRBV30 to TRBJ2-7; D ambiguous. CDR1 is GTSNPN, CDR2 SVGIG, per germline (reference sequence). Trimming left V 4 bases short and J 1 base short, with 11 bases between. This CDR3 is built from 13 residues. Here the CDR3 reads CAWTPGVSYEQYF. For the CDR3, the DNA is TGTGCCTGGACCCCGGGTGTATCCTACGAGCAGTACTTC.

V gene TRBV18 combines with J gene TRBJ2-5, with D uncertain. Germline V gene lookup returns CDR1 KGHSH and CDR2 LQKENI. The CDR3 loop spans 15 amino acids. Trimming removed 5 bases at V and 3 bases at J, with 16 bases between. For the CDR3, the DNA is TGTGCCAGCTCATACAGTCAAAGGCCTAAAGAGACCCAGTACTTC. This codes for CASSYSQRPKETQYF. The full variable domain, its missing parts supplied by reference TRBV18 and TRBJ2-5, is NAGVMQNPRHLVRRRGQEARLRCSPMKGHSHVYWYRQLPEEGLKFMVYLQKENIIDESGMPKERFSAEFPKEGPSILRIQQVVRGDSAAYFCASSYSQRPKETQYFGPGTRLLVL.

The chain employs TRBV4-3 and TRBJ1-4; D gene ambiguous. This CDR3 has 15 residues. V was pared by 1 base and J by 6 bases, with 12 bases between. Germline V gene lookup returns CDR1 LGHNA and CDR2 YSLEER. CDR3 residues: CASSQAETEDEKLFF. Here the CDR3 DNA reads TGCGCCAGCAGCCAAGCGGAAACAGAAGATGAAAAACTGTTTTTT.